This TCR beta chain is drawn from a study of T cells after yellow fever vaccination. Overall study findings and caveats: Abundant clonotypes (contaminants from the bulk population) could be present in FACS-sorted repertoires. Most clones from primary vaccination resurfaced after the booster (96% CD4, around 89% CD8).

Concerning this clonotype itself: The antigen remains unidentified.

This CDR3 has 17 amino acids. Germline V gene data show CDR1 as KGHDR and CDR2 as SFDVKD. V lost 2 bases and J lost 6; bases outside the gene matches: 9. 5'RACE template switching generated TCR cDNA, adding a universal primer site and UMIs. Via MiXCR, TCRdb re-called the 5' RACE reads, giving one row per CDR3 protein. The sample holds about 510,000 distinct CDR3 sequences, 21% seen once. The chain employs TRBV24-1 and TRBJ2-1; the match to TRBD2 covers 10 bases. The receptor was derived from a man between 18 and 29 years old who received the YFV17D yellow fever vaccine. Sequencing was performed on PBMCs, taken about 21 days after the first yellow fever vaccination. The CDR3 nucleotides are TGTGCCACCAGTGATTCGTCTAGCGGGGGTTTAGTCAATGAGCAGTTCTTC. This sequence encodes CATSDSSSGGLVNEQFF.